This is a list of T cell receptor beta chains from one sample in a study of technical replicates of blood from a few donors. Using immunoSEQ multiplex PCR, the repertoire was profiled, and TCRdb retains in-frame clones only, with some absent. The table has over 75,000 clones, around 97% seen once; the top ten hold almost 0.3%. The specimen was T cells isolated from PBMCs. The source of these receptors is a human donor in good health. CDR3s include the opening cysteine and the closing phenylalanine or tryptophan. D genes are given only for firm matches. For some rows the clone size is stated as once, few or many, or as a class when expanded; others skip it.

V gene	J gene	D gene	clone size	CDR3 DNA	CDR3 protein
TRBV25-1	TRBJ2-7	TRBD2	-	TGTGCCAGCAGCCCCCTAGGACTAGGGCAGCAGTACTTC	CASSPLGLGQQYF
TRBV5-6	TRBJ1-3	TRBD1	-	TGTGCCAGCAGCTTGTTGGCAGGGGGCGGATTATCCTCTGGAAACACCATATATTTT	CASSLLAGGGLSSGNTIYF
TRBV9	TRBJ1-1	TRBD1	once	TGTGCCAGCAGCCCCCGACAGGGAATGAACACTGAAGCTTTCTTT	CASSPRQGMNTEAFF
TRBV2	TRBJ2-5	-	-	TGTGCCAGATCGACAGAGAACCAAGAGACCCAGTACTTC	CARSTENQETQYF
TRBV5-5	TRBJ2-3	TRBD2	-	TGTGCCAGCGGGCTAGCGGGAGGGCCGATCTCGACAGATACGCAGTATTTT	CASGLAGGPISTDTQYF
TRBV9	TRBJ1-3	-	-	TGTGCCAGCAGCGTAGGCAGGGGCACTGGAAACACCATATATTTT	CASSVGRGTGNTIYF
TRBV6-1	TRBJ2-3	-	-	TGTGCCAGCAGTGGTTTCTATCCCACAGATACGCAGTATTTT	CASSGFYPTDTQYF
TRBV7-3	TRBJ2-5	-	-	TGTGCCAGCAGCTCGGACAGCTACCCGGGAGAGACCCAGTACTTC	CASSSDSYPGETQYF
TRBV30	TRBJ2-2	-	-	TGTGCCTGGAGTTCTTACGGGGAGCTGTTTTTT	CAWSSYGELFF
TRBV6-5	TRBJ2-7	-	-	TGTGCCAGCATGGGCGGGAAGAACACCTACGAGCAGTACTTC	CASMGGKNTYEQYF
TRBV7-3	TRBJ2-2	-	-	TGTGCCAGCAGGATTTGGACTCCTCGTTCGAACACCGGGGAGCTGTTTTTT	CASRIWTPRSNTGELFF
TRBV11-2	TRBJ2-7	TRBD1	-	TGTGCCAGCAGTAGGGACAGCCCCCTCGAGCAGTACTTC	CASSRDSPLEQYF
TRBV5-1	TRBJ1-1	TRBD1	-	TGCGCCAGCAGCTTCGGGGGACAGGGGTTGAACACTGAAGCTTTCTTT	CASSFGGQGLNTEAFF
TRBV27	TRBJ1-2	-	-	TGTGCCAGCAGTTTGAGAACGGGCTATGGCTACACCTTC	CASSLRTGYGYTF
TRBV19	TRBJ2-1	TRBD2	-	TGTGCCAGTAGTTGGGGGGAGGGGTTGAATGAGCAGTTCTTC	CASSWGEGLNEQFF
TRBV4-1	TRBJ2-7	TRBD1	-	TGCGCCAGCACAAGGGGACCAGGGGGTTCCTACGAGCAGTACTTC	CASTRGPGGSYEQYF
TRBV19	TRBJ1-3	-	-	TGTGCCAGTAGTAGGGGAGCCAGCTCTGGAAACACCATATATTTT	CASSRGASSGNTIYF
TRBV27	TRBJ2-7	-	-	TGTGCCAGCAGTTTAACTGGTTCCTACGAGCAGTACTTC	CASSLTGSYEQYF
TRBV19	TRBJ1-2	-	-	TGTGCCAGTAGTATAGTGGTACAGGAGGGTGGCTACACCTTC	CASSIVVQEGGYTF
TRBV5-1	TRBJ1-2	TRBD1	-	TGCGCCAGCACCTACGACCCTACGGACAGGCTCTATGGCTACACCTTC	CASTYDPTDRLYGYTF
TRBV4-3	TRBJ2-7	-	-	TGCGCCAGCAGCCAAAGTAAAGGCAGGGTGATTACCGAGCAGTACTTC	CASSQSKGRVITEQYF
TRBV6-1	TRBJ2-7	-	-	TGTGCCAGCTTTCGGGAGTTTCCCTACGAGCAGTACTTC	CASFREFPYEQYF
TRBV28	TRBJ1-1	TRBD1	-	TGTGCCATACCGGGACAGGGGAACACTGAAGCTTTCTTT	CAIPGQGNTEAFF
TRBV6-1	TRBJ1-5	-	-	TGTGCCAGCAGTGAGTTAAGGGGGATTAGCAATCAGCCCCAGCATTTT	CASSELRGISNQPQHF
TRBV7-2	TRBJ2-1	TRBD2	-	TGTGCCAGCAGCTTTAAGCGGGAGCTTGAGCAGTTCTTC	CASSFKRELEQFF
TRBV4-2	TRBJ2-7	TRBD1	-	TGTGCCAGCAGCCAAAGTACAGGGGGCAAAGGTTACGAGCAGTACTTC	CASSQSTGGKGYEQYF
TRBV7-9	TRBJ2-7	-	-	TGTGCCAGCAGCTTCCGGGAACCCTACGAGCAGTACTTC	CASSFREPYEQYF
TRBV7-3	TRBJ2-5	-	-	TGTGCCAGCAGCTCTCGGCTAGGGGACCAAGAGACCCAGTACTTC	CASSSRLGDQETQYF
TRBV7-2	TRBJ2-1	TRBD2	-	TGTGCCAGCAGCCAAACACTAGCGCGGAACTACAATGAGCAGTTCTTC	CASSQTLARNYNEQFF
TRBV7-2	TRBJ2-2	TRBD2	-	TGTGCCAGCAGCTTGACTAGCGGGCCTCCCGGGGAGCTGTTTTTT	CASSLTSGPPGELFF
TRBV28	TRBJ1-2	-	-	TGTGCCAGCAGTTTAGCCCTCCGCAGTGGGCCTTATGGCTACACCTTC	CASSLALRSGPYGYTF
TRBV6-5	TRBJ2-1	-	-	TGTGCCAGCAGTTACTCGACCGGCGAGGTGATCAATGAGCAGTTCTTC	CASSYSTGEVINEQFF
TRBV9	TRBJ2-7	-	-	TGTGCCAGCAGCGACTCTAGCAGGTTGGGGTACGAGCAGTACTTC	CASSDSSRLGYEQYF
TRBV6-1	TRBJ1-2	-	-	TGTGCCAGCAGTTGGGAATCGGGAGACTATGGCTACACCTTC	CASSWESGDYGYTF
TRBV13	TRBJ2-3	-	-	TGTGCCAGCAGCTCGTACGAGGTCAAATCTTTCACAGATACGCAGTATTTT	CASSSYEVKSFTDTQYF
TRBV27	TRBJ2-7	TRBD2	-	TGTGCCAGCAGTTTGAAGCTAGCGGAAACCTACGAGCAGTACTTC	CASSLKLAETYEQYF
TRBV7-6	TRBJ1-2	-	-	TGTGCCAGCGGAGGGTCCTACATTAACTATGGCTACACCTTC	CASGGSYINYGYTF
TRBV6-1	TRBJ2-5	TRBD1	-	TGTGCCAGCAGTGATTGGGACAGGGCGTGGGAGACCCAGTACTTC	CASSDWDRAWETQYF
TRBV4-3	TRBJ1-5	TRBD1	-	TGCGCCAGCAGCCCGGGGACAGGGGTTCAGCCCCAGCATTTT	CASSPGTGVQPQHF
TRBV5-6	TRBJ2-2	-	-	TGTGCCAGCAGCTCTGAAACGGTAACCGGGGAGCTGTTTTTT	CASSSETVTGELFF
TRBV29-1	TRBJ2-7	-	-	TGCAGCGCTAACGGCGGGACGGCCAAAAACGAGCAGTACTTC	CSANGGTAKNEQYF
TRBV15	TRBJ1-5	TRBD1	-	TGTGCCACCTCGACGGGGACAGATCAGCCCCAGCATTTT	CATSTGTDQPQHF
TRBV18	TRBJ2-5	-	-	TGTGCCAGCTCACCGTCGGAGGGTGAGACCCAGTACTTC	CASSPSEGETQYF
TRBV7-9	TRBJ2-7	-	-	TGTGCCAGCCAGGCTTGGTTCAGTGGTGATCCTCGCTACGAGCAGTACTTC	CASQAWFSGDPRYEQYF
TRBV7-2	TRBJ2-3	TRBD1	-	TGTGCCAGCAGCTTACAGGGGGATAGCACAGATACGCAGTATTTT	CASSLQGDSTDTQYF
TRBV19	TRBJ2-2	TRBD2	-	TGTGCCAGTAGTATCGGACTAGCGGAGCTGTTTTTT	CASSIGLAELFF
TRBV9	TRBJ2-5	-	-	TGTGCCAGCAGCGTAGCGGCGGGACTGGGGGAGACCCAGTACTTC	CASSVAAGLGETQYF
TRBV29-1	TRBJ2-3	-	-	TGCAGCGTTGAAGATCTGAGCACAGATACGCAGTATTTT	CSVEDLSTDTQYF
TRBV2	TRBJ1-5	-	-	TGTGCCAGTAACGGACTGGGAGACAATCAGCCCCAGCATTTT	CASNGLGDNQPQHF
TRBV11-3	TRBJ2-3	-	-	TGTGCCAGCAGCTTAGTCCACACAGATACGCAGTATTTT	CASSLVHTDTQYF
TRBV5-5	TRBJ2-7	-	-	TGTGCCAGCAGCGCCCATTCCGCTGGGCCCTACGAGCAGTACTTC	CASSAHSAGPYEQYF
TRBV6-1	TRBJ1-2	-	-	TGTGCCAGCAGCCAATTTAACTATGGCTACACCTTC	CASSQFNYGYTF